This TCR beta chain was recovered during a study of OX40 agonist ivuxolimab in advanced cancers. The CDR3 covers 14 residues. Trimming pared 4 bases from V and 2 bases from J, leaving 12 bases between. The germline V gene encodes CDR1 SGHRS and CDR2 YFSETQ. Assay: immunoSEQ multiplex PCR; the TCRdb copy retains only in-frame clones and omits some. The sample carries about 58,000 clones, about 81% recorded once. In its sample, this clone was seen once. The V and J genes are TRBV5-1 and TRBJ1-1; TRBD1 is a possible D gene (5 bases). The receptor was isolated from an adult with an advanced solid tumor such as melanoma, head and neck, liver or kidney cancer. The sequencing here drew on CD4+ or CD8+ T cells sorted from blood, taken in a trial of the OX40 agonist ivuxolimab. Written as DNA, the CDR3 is TGCGCCAGCAGCCCGGCGGGGCCCAACACTGAAGCTTTCTTT. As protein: CASSPAGPNTEAFF. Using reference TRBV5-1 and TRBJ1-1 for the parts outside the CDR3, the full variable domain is KAGVTQTPRYLIKTRGQQVTLSCSPISGHRSVSWYQQTPGQGLQFLFEYFSETQRNKGNFPGRFSGRQFSNSRSEMNVSTLELGDSALYLCASSPAGPNTEAFFGQGTRLTVV.